The entry below gives a single T cell receptor beta chain sequence along with its context. Sequencing used immunoSEQ multiplex PCR; TCRdb keeps in-frame clones, though not all of them. Here the sample spans about 280,000 clones, roughly 90% being singletons. This sample was taken from a study of cytomegalovirus exposure and HLA in healthy donors. The CDR3 extends over 14 amino acids. Germline CDR1 is MNHEY and CDR2 is SVGAGI. V lost 6 bases to trimming and J lost 4 bases; unmatched junction nucleotides: 4. Material for sequencing was PBMCs. This chain links TRBV6-5 with TRBJ2-3; 10 bases line up with TRBD1. This TCR was sampled from a woman between 18 and 29 years old in good health and CMV-seronegative. CDR3 sequence: CASRTGQGADTQYF. The CDR3 DNA follows: TGTGCCAGCAGAACCGGACAGGGGGCAGATACGCAGTATTTT.